A single sample is the source of the 17 T cell receptor beta chains below, sequenced in a study of blood T cell repertoires in COVID-19. The table came from immunoSEQ multiplex PCR; TCRdb's copy has only in-frame clones and leaves some out. This sample yields almost 200,000 clones, of which 85% to 90% are seen a single time; 0.78% belongs to the top ten. Input material: peripheral blood. Every receptor here comes from a woman in her 70s with acute or convalescent COVID-19.

The chain recombines TRBV12-5 with TRBJ2-5; D is possibly TRBD2 (5 bases). This CDR3 spans 15 amino acids. V was clipped by 5 bases and J by 3 bases, with 16 bases between them. CDR1 is LGHNT and CDR2 is FRNRAP in the germline V gene. The CDR3 nucleotides are TGTGCTAGTGGTCCGCTGGTAGGGAGAGAAGAGACCCAGTACTTC. Its protein is CASGPLVGREETQYF. The complete variable domain, with remaining parts taken from reference TRBV12-5 and TRBJ2-5, reads DARVTQTPRHKVTEMGQEVTMRCQPILGHNTVFWYRQTMMQGLELLAYFRNRAPLDDSGMPKDRFSAEMPDATLATLKIQPSEPRDSAVYFCASGPLVGREETQYFGPGTRLLVL.

This chain links TRBV4-1 with TRBJ2-3; 10 bases map to TRBD2. The V gene end was trimmed by 1 base and the J gene end by 6 bases; junction bases not matched to a gene: 13. CDR3 size: 18 residues. The germline CDR1 and CDR2 sequences are MGHRA and YSYEKL. The CDR3 region is CASSQVPLAGGTLDTQYF. The CDR3 region has the DNA TGCGCCAGCAGCCAAGTACCATTAGCGGGGGGTACCTTGGATACGCAGTATTTT.

J is TRBJ2-1 and V is TRBV5-4; 7 bases fit TRBD2. The germline CDR1 and CDR2 sequences are SGHNT and YYREEE (reference sequence). There are 15 residues in the CDR3. V gave up 1 base and J gave up 0 bases; unmatched junction bases: 1. As DNA, the CDR3 is TGTGCCAGCAGCTTGACTAGCGACTCCTACAATGAGCAGTTCTTC. Translated, it gives CASSLTSDSYNEQFF. The full variable domain, in which reference TRBV5-4 and TRBJ2-1 provide the parts outside the CDR3, is ETGVTQSPTHLIKTRGQQVTLRCSSQSGHNTVSWYQQALGQGPQFIFQYYREEENGRGNFPPRFSGLQFPNYSSELNVNALELDDSALYLCASSLTSDSYNEQFFGPGTRLTVL.

In this sample, this clone turned up once. V is TRBV2 and J is TRBJ1-2; 10 bases fit TRBD1. J gave up 2 bases and V 6 bases, and 3 bases lay outside the gene matches. The CDR3 extends over 14 amino acids. Germline lookup yields CDR1 SNHLY and CDR2 FYNNEI. DNA of the CDR3: TGTGCCAGCAGGGGACAGGGGCTCAACTATGGCTACACCTTC. Translation: CASRGQGLNYGYTF.

The V and J genes are TRBV28 and TRBJ2-7; D is possibly TRBD2 (7 bases). CDR1 is MDHEN, CDR2 SYDVKM, per germline. This CDR3 contains 15 residues. V lost 8 bases, J lost 6 bases, and 23 bases lay in between. The CDR3: CASLLSSGGIREQYF. Written as DNA, the CDR3 is TGTGCCAGCCTACTCTCGTCGGGGGGCATCCGCGAGCAGTACTTC.

This chain joins TRBV4-2 and TRBJ1-5; a weak D match, TRBD1 (6 bases). Trimming took 1 base from V and 3 from J, leaving 10 bases between them. The CDR3 has 15 residues. Germline lookup yields CDR1 LGHNA and CDR2 YNFKEQ. The DNA of the CDR3 is TGTGCCAGCAGCCAAGTTGACAGGTACAATCAGCCCCAGCATTTT. It codes for CASSQVDRYNQPQHF.

The chain joins TRBV3-1 (or the pseudogene TRBV3-2) to TRBJ2-1; 11 bases line up with TRBD2. The CDR3 contains 15 residues. Germline-derived CDR1 and CDR2 are LGHDT and YNNKEL (reference sequence). V lost 4 bases, J lost 5 bases, and 4 bases stayed unmatched. The CDR3 loop is CASSPLAGGHNEQFF. The DNA for the CDR3 is TGTGCCAGCAGCCCCCTAGCGGGGGGTCACAATGAGCAGTTCTTC.

J is TRBJ2-3 and V is TRBV7-3; D not resolved. The CDR3 is 17 residues long. Germline V gene lookup returns CDR1 SGHTA and CDR2 FQGTGA. V lost 3 bases and J 0 bases, leaving 16 bases between the germline ends. CDR3 amino acids: CASSLKARPVSTDTQYF. The DNA of the CDR3 is TGTGCCAGCAGCTTGAAGGCGCGGCCGGTTAGCACAGATACGCAGTATTTT.

The gene calls are TRBV5-4 and TRBJ2-5; tentative D call: TRBD1 (6 bases). Trimming stripped 7 bases from V and 2 bases from J, with 15 bases between. Germline lookup yields CDR1 SGHNT and CDR2 YYREEE (reference sequence). The CDR3 length is 14 residues. CDR3: CASQVTGWQETQYF. CDR3 nucleotides: TGTGCCAGCCAGGTAACAGGGTGGCAAGAGACCCAGTACTTC.

This clone was counted a single time. The V gene is TRBV4-2, the J gene TRBJ1-4, with TRBD1 matching over 7 bases. CDR1 LGHNA and CDR2 YNFKEQ come from the germline V gene. This CDR3 spans 15 amino acids. Trimming took 0 bases from V and 5 from J; bases not matched to a gene: 3. The CDR3 loop is CASSQDVQGNEKLFF. In nucleotides, the CDR3 is TGTGCCAGCAGCCAAGATGTACAGGGGAATGAAAAACTGTTTTTT.

V is TRBV10-2 and J is TRBJ2-7; 8 nucleotides line up with TRBD1. This CDR3 is 13 amino acids long. Germline V gives CDR1 WSHSY, CDR2 SAAADI. The J segment lost 3 bases and the V segment lost 4 bases, leaving 2 bases of the junction unmatched. CDR3 DNA: TGCGCCAGCAGTGCCGGGACAGGCTACGAGCAGTACTTC. Translating it yields CASSAGTGYEQYF.

The chain joins TRBV3-1 (or the pseudogene TRBV3-2) to TRBJ1-1; 7 bases match TRBD1. V shed 0 bases and J 7 bases; nucleotides not matched to a gene: 5. The germline V gene encodes CDR1 LGHDT and CDR2 YNNKEL (reference sequence). The CDR3 is 14 residues long. The CDR3 sequence: CASSQESQGSEAFF. In nucleotides, the CDR3 is TGTGCCAGCAGCCAAGAGTCACAGGGGAGTGAAGCTTTCTTT.

The chain carries TRBV15 and TRBJ1-6; D is unresolved. The CDR3 spans 15 residues. The V end lost 1 base, the J end lost 2 bases, and 6 bases lay between the germline ends. Germline V gene lookup returns CDR1 LNHNV and CDR2 YYDKDF (reference sequence). The CDR3 sequence: CATSRVEAYNSPLHF. CDR3 in DNA: TGTGCCACCAGCAGAGTCGAGGCCTATAATTCACCCCTCCACTTT.

This clone was observed once. The gene calls are TRBV18 and TRBJ2-4, with D tentatively TRBD2 (5 bases). CDR1 is KGHSH and CDR2 is LQKENI in the germline V gene. The CDR3 consists of 16 residues. V dropped 1 base and J dropped 7 bases, with 17 bases sitting between them. CDR3 nucleotides: TGTGCCAGCTCACCACTCGGGAAGGGCGTGGGGAACATTCAGTACTTC. Amino acids: CASSPLGKGVGNIQYF.

This clone was seen a few times. This chain joins TRBV29-1 and TRBJ2-3; 10 bases are shared with TRBD2. Germline values: CDR1 SQVTM, CDR2 ANQGSEA. V trimming: 4 bases; J trimming: 3 bases; junction bases outside the gene matches: 4. The CDR3 contains 14 residues. CDR3 sequence reads: CSVAASGRTDTQYF. The DNA for the CDR3 is TGCAGCGTTGCCGCTAGCGGGAGAACAGATACGCAGTATTTT.

For the CDR3, the DNA is TGTGCCAGCAGTTACTCGTACGGGGGGGCCGCGGAGACCCAGTACTTC. Residues: CASSYSYGGAAETQYF. The V gene is TRBV6-2 or TRBV6-3, the J gene TRBJ2-5; 8 nucleotides align to TRBD2. V lost 0 bases, J lost 5 bases, and 8 bases stayed unmatched. Germline loops: CDR1 MNHEY, CDR2 SVGEGT. This CDR3 contains 16 residues.

This clone has only one observation. This chain uses TRBV6-2 or TRBV6-3 with TRBJ2-7; tentatively, D is TRBD2 (5 bases). V gave up 3 bases and J gave up 0 bases, with 12 bases separating them. The germline gives CDR1 MNHEY, CDR2 SVGEGT. The CDR3 spans 15 residues. The chain's CDR3 is CASSYERRSSYEQYF. CDR3 DNA sequence: TGTGCCAGCAGTTATGAGAGGAGGTCCTCCTACGAGCAGTACTTC.